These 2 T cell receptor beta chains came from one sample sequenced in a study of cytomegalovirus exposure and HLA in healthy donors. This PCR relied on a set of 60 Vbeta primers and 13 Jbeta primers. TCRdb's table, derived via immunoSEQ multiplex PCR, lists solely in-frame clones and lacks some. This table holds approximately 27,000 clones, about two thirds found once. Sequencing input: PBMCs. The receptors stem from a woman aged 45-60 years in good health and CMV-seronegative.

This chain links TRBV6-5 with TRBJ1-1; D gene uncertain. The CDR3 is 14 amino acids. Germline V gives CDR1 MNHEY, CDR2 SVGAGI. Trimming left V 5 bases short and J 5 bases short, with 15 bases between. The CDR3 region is CASSRTATGTEAFF. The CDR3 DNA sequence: TGTGCCAGCAGTCGAACGGCGACGGGGACTGAAGCTTTCTTT.

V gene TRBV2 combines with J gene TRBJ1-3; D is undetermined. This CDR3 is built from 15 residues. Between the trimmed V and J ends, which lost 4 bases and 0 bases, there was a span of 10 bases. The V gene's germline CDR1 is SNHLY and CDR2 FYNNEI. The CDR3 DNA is TGTGCCAGCAGTGGGTCAGGAATCTCTGGAAACACCATATATTTT. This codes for CASSGSGISGNTIYF.